Listed below are T cell receptor beta chains from one sample, sequenced in a study of blood T cell repertoires in COVID-19. Profiled with immunoSEQ multiplex PCR; TCRdb holds only in-frame clones, not every one. The sample contains approximately 220,000 clones, roughly 89% of which appear only once. Sequencing input: PBMCs or T cells enriched from blood (not recorded which). These TCRs come from a woman aged 25 to 45 with acute COVID-19. The CDR3 runs from the conserved cysteine through the conserved F or W. A D gene is named only where the DNA matches it firmly. Where a row states a size, it is once, few, many or the class of an expanded clone; other rows omit it.

abundance | d_gene | j_gene | v_gene | CDR3aa | CDR3nt
. | . | TRBJ2-1 | TRBV10-1 | CASSEGQGSNEQFF | TGCGCCAGCAGTGAGGGGCAGGGAAGCAATGAGCAGTTCTTC
few | . | TRBJ2-1 | TRBV20-1 | CSASNRDYNEQFF | TGCAGTGCTAGTAACAGGGACTACAATGAGCAGTTCTTC
. | . | TRBJ1-2 | TRBV4-1 | CASSQEPVEGYTF | TGCGCCAGCAGCCAAGAGCCTGTTGAGGGCTACACCTTC
. | TRBD1 | TRBJ1-1 | TRBV30 | CASTRQGARITEAFF | TGTGCCTCTACAAGACAGGGGGCGCGTATCACTGAAGCTTTCTTT
. | . | TRBJ1-2 | TRBV10-3 | CAISESVRGVNGYTF | TGTGCCATCAGTGAGTCTGTCAGGGGCGTCAATGGCTACACCTTC
. | . | TRBJ1-1 | TRBV5-1 | CASSASTTGTEAFF | TGCGCCAGCAGCGCCTCGACTACGGGGACTGAAGCTTTCTTT
. | TRBD1 | TRBJ1-2 | TRBV11-2 | CASSLGQGYGYTF | TGTGCCAGCAGCCTGGGACAGGGGTATGGCTACACCTTC
. | TRBD1 | TRBJ1-2 | TRBV19 | CASSIFTTGLNYGYTF | TGTGCCAGTAGTATATTTACGACAGGGTTGAACTATGGCTACACCTTC
. | TRBD1 | TRBJ1-4 | TRBV15 | CATSIRQGSWTNEKLFF | TGTGCCACCAGCATCCGACAGGGGAGTTGGACTAATGAAAAACTGTTTTTT
. | . | TRBJ1-3 | TRBV5-1 | CASSLAGILSGNTIYF | TGCGCCAGCAGCTTGGCGGGGATTCTCTCAGGAAACACCATATATTTT
. | . | TRBJ2-2 | TRBV11-3 | CASSLTSLNTGELFF | TGTGCCAGCAGCTTAACTAGTCTGAACACCGGGGAGCTGTTTTTT
. | . | TRBJ1-5 | TRBV3-1/TRBV3-2 | CASSQGQNRMPQHF | TGTGCCAGCAGCCAAGGACAGAACAGGATGCCCCAGCATTTT
. | TRBD1 | TRBJ2-5 | TRBV7-8 | CASSFPTGGVETQYF | TGTGCCAGCAGCTTTCCTACAGGGGGCGTAGAGACCCAGTACTTC
. | . | TRBJ1-4 | TRBV19 | CASTTGRYEKLFF | TGTGCCAGTACAACAGGGAGATATGAAAAACTGTTTTTT
once | TRBD1 | TRBJ2-2 | TRBV19 | CASNPGTGITGELFF | TGTGCCAGTAACCCCGGGACAGGGATCACCGGGGAGCTGTTTTTT
. | . | TRBJ2-2 | TRBV7-9 | CASSFGRADTGELFF | TGTGCCAGCAGCTTTGGCAGGGCGGACACCGGGGAGCTGTTTTTT
. | TRBD2 | TRBJ2-1 | TRBV5-1 | CASSFRGDNEQFF | TGCGCCAGCAGCTTTCGGGGGGACAATGAGCAGTTCTTC
. | . | TRBJ2-5 | TRBV2 | CASSHTGKRGETQYF | TGTGCCAGCAGTCACACAGGGAAACGGGGAGAGACCCAGTACTTC
. | . | TRBJ1-4 | TRBV27 | CASSLAGDEKLFF | TGTGCCAGCAGTTTGGCAGGGGACGAAAAACTGTTTTTT
. | . | TRBJ1-2 | TRBV2 | CASSDQGWAYGYTF | TGTGCCAGCAGTGACCAGGGATGGGCTTATGGCTACACCTTC
. | TRBD2 | TRBJ2-3 | TRBV24-1 | CATSDRPAGELVDTQYF | TGTGCCACCAGTGACCGGCCAGCGGGGGAACTCGTAGATACGCAGTATTTT
. | . | TRBJ2-6 | TRBV5-6 | CASSLQGSGANVLTF | TGTGCCAGCAGCTTGCAGGGGTCTGGGGCCAACGTCCTGACTTTC
. | TRBD1 | TRBJ1-2 | TRBV2 | CASSEEGQGFWYGYTF | TGTGCCAGCAGTGAAGAAGGACAGGGTTTTTGGTATGGCTACACCTTC
. | TRBD1 | TRBJ1-5 | TRBV5-1 | CASSSGQGGNQPQHF | TGCGCCAGCAGCTCCGGACAGGGAGGCAATCAGCCCCAGCATTTT
once | . | TRBJ2-7 | TRBV29-1 | CSVTGGYYYEQYF | TGCAGCGTAACAGGAGGGTACTACTACGAGCAGTACTTC
. | . | TRBJ1-1 | TRBV13 | CASSSMGGEAFF | TGTGCCAGCAGCTCCATGGGGGGGGAAGCTTTCTTT
. | . | TRBJ2-1 | TRBV12-5 | CASGLGQSLSYNEQFF | TGTGCTAGTGGTTTGGGACAGTCGTTATCCTACAATGAGCAGTTCTTC
. | TRBD1 | TRBJ1-2 | TRBV4-1 | CASSSPSGQVSGYTF | TGCGCCAGCAGCTCGCCCTCCGGACAGGTTTCGGGCTACACCTTC
. | . | TRBJ1-6 | TRBV18 | CASSPEQGPNNSPLHF | TGTGCCAGCTCACCAGAGCAGGGCCCTAATAATTCACCCCTCCACTTT
. | . | TRBJ1-3 | TRBV19 | CASSIAARTGNTIYF | TGTGCCAGTAGTATAGCTGCGAGAACTGGAAACACCATATATTTT
. | . | TRBJ2-1 | TRBV10-3 | CAISGVVAGADNEQFF | TGTGCCATCAGTGGGGTGGTGGCGGGGGCCGACAATGAGCAGTTCTTC
. | . | TRBJ2-3 | TRBV2 | CASIAGAGADTQYF | TGTGCCAGCATCGCAGGGGCAGGGGCAGATACGCAGTATTTT
few | . | TRBJ1-5 | TRBV22-1 | CPGSAQGVQPQHF | TGTCCTGGGAGCGCTCAGGGCGTTCAGCCCCAGCATTTT
. | . | TRBJ1-1 | TRBV11-2 | CASSSLGGTFLAHTEAFF | TGTGCCAGCAGCTCCCTGGGAGGGACCTTCCTCGCACACACTGAAGCTTTCTTT
many | . | TRBJ1-1 | TRBV27 | CASSFKSNTEAFF | TGTGCCAGCAGTTTTAAATCGAACACTGAAGCTTTCTTT
. | . | TRBJ1-2 | TRBV10-2 | CASSEQGGYTF | TGCGCCAGCAGTGAACAGGGTGGCTACACCTTC
. | TRBD2 | TRBJ2-7 | TRBV2 | CASRLAGAPWEQYF | TGTGCCAGCAGACTAGCGGGGGCTCCCTGGGAGCAGTACTTC
once | TRBD1 | TRBJ1-5 | TRBV7-2 | CASSVRGQQPQHF | TGTGCCAGCAGCGTCAGGGGGCAACAGCCCCAGCATTTT
. | . | TRBJ2-3 | TRBV24-1 | CATSDRQDGLGDTQYF | TGTGCCACCAGTGATCGACAGGACGGACTGGGCGATACGCAGTATTTT
. | TRBD1 | TRBJ1-5 | TRBV19 | CASDRGGNQPQHF | TGTGCCAGCGACAGGGGAGGGAATCAGCCCCAGCATTTT
. | TRBD1 | TRBJ1-1 | TRBV7-6 | CASSLSPGQGARTEAFF | TGTGCCAGCAGCTTATCTCCGGGCCAGGGGGCTCGGACTGAAGCTTTCTTT
once | TRBD1 | TRBJ2-3 | TRBV11-3 | CASSLDRGTDTQYF | TGTGCCAGCAGCCTAGACAGGGGCACAGATACGCAGTATTTT
. | . | TRBJ1-3 | TRBV3-1/TRBV3-2 | CASSQVNRPTYSGNTIYF | TGTGCCAGCAGCCAAGTCAACAGGCCTACTTACTCTGGAAACACCATATATTTT
. | . | TRBJ1-3 | TRBV7-2 | CASSIDMSGNTIYF | TGTGCCAGCAGCATAGACATGTCTGGAAACACCATATATTTT
. | . | TRBJ2-2 | TRBV6-4 | CASSDSRRTGELFF | TGTGCCAGCAGTGACTCGCGCCGCACCGGGGAGCTGTTTTTT
. | TRBD2 | TRBJ2-5 | TRBV9 | CASSPFGGQETQYF | TGTGCCAGCAGCCCATTCGGGGGGCAAGAGACCCAGTACTTC
. | . | TRBJ1-4 | TRBV7-9 | CASSLAGLEKLFF | TGTGCCAGCAGCTTAGCCGGGTTAGAAAAACTGTTTTTT
. | . | TRBJ1-1 | TRBV10-3 | CAISESDSLNTEAFF | TGTGCCATCAGTGAATCGGACAGTCTGAACACTGAAGCTTTCTTT